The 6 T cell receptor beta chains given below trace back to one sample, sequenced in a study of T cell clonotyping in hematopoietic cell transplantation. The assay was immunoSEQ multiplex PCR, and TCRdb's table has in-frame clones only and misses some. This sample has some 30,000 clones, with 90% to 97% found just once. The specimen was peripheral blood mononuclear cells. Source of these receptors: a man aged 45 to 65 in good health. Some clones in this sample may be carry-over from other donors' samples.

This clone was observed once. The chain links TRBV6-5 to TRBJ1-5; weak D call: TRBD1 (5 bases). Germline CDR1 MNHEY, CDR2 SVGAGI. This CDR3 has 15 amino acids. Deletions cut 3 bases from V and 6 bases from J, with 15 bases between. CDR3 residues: CASSYRGARGQPQHF. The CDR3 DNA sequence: TGTGCCAGCAGTTATCGAGGGGCGCGTGGTCAGCCCCAGCATTTT.

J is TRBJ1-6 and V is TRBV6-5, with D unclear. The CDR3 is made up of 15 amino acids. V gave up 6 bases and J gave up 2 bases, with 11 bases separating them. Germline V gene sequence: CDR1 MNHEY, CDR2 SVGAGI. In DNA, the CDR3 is TGTGCCAGCAGCCTTGGGAATACCTATAATTCACCCCTCCACTTT. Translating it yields CASSLGNTYNSPLHF.

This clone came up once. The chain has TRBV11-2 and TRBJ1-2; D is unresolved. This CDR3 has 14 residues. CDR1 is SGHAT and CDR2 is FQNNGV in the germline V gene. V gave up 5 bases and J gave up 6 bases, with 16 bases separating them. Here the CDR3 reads CASSPEGRPNGYTF. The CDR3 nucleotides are TGTGCCAGCAGCCCAGAAGGTCGGCCTAATGGCTACACCTTC.

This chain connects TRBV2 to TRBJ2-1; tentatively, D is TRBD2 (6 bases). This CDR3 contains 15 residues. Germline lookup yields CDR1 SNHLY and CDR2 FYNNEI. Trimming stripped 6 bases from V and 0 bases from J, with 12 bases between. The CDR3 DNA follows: TGTGCCAGCAGCCGGGACTTAAGCTCCTACAATGAGCAGTTCTTC. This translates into CASSRDLSSYNEQFF.

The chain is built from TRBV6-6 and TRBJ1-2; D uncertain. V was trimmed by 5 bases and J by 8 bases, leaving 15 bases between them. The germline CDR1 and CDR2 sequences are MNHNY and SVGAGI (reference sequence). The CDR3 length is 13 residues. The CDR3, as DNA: TGTGCCAGCAGTACCGACCGAGACGGGGGCTACACCTTC. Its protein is CASSTDRDGGYTF.

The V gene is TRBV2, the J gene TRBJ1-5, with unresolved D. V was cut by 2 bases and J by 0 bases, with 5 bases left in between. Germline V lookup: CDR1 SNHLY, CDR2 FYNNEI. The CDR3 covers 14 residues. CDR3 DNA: TGTGCCAGCAGTGAATGGTTTAGCAATCAGCCCCAGCATTTT. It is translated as CASSEWFSNQPQHF. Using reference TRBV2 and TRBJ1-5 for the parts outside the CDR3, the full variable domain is EPEVTQTPSHQVTQMGQEVILRCVPISNHLYFYWYRQILGQKVEFLVSFYNNEISEKSEIFDDQFSVERPDGSNFTLKIRSTKLEDSAMYFCASSEWFSNQPQHFGDGTRLSIL.